The TCR beta chain described here comes from a study of glioma-infiltrating T cells. This clonotype was detected many times. Its antigen is unknown. Amplification of TCR alpha and beta CDR3 regions from RNA used iRepertoire nested multiplex PCR. TCRdb reanalysed the multiplex PCR reads using MiXCR and keeps one entry per CDR3 protein. The sample consists of around 350,000 distinct CDR3 sequences, roughly two fifths of them appearing once. Study-wide results and limits: Shared blood CDR3 signature motifs marked patients with low tissue-blood divergence.

The receptor was derived from a human donor with low-grade glioma or glioblastoma, undergoing nonglioma brain surgery, or in good health (not recorded which). The material sequenced was glioma tissue, nonneoplastic brain tissue, or PBMCs (not recorded which).

This CDR3 reads CASSYSGRGGNTEAFF. In DNA, the CDR3 is TGTGCCAGCAGTTACTCCGGTCGGGGGGGGAACACTGAAGCTTTCTTT. This chain connects TRBV6-6 to TRBJ1-1; tentative D call: TRBD1 (5 bases). CDR3 length: 16 residues. V was shortened by 0 bases and J by 1 base, with 12 bases between the two germline ends. Germline CDR1 is MNHNY and CDR2 is SVGAGI (reference sequence).